Sequencing of this T cell receptor beta chain was carried out in a study of blood T cell repertoires in COVID-19. The overall study: Acute-phase and convalescent COVID-19 samples originated in the United States, Italy and Spain.

This clone showed up just once. The data were produced by immunoSEQ multiplex PCR, yet TCRdb's version contains in-frame clones alone and is incomplete. The sample holds roughly 410,000 clones, around 87% seen once. The TCR sequence derives from a woman aged 55-70 years with COVID-19, enrolled during active disease. The sequenced sample consisted of peripheral blood.

The CDR3 region is CASTPVSMNYEQYF. The CDR3 bases are TGCGCCAGCACCCCGGTTTCCATGAACTACGAGCAGTACTTC. The chain links TRBV5-1 to TRBJ2-7; the D is unclear. The CDR3 is 14 residues long. The V end lost 6 bases, the J end lost 3 bases, and 16 bases lay between the germline ends. CDR1 and CDR2 from the germline V gene are SGHRS and YFSETQ.